This is a list of T cell receptor beta chains from one sample in a study of T cells in Graves' hyperthyroidism and ophthalmopathy. TCRdb re-analysed the multiplex PCR reads in MiXCR, keeping a single row per CDR3 protein. The sample holds about 290,000 distinct CDR3 sequences, around 17% seen once. The sample comprised blood. Receptor source: a man aged 25 to 40 with Graves' hyperthyroidism. Both conserved end residues are trimmed from each CDR3.

J gene: TRBJ2-1; V gene: TRBV12-3/TRBV12-4; CDR3 protein: ASTPAGSYNEQF
J gene: TRBJ2-3; V gene: TRBV2; CDR3 protein: ASSSLAGESTDTQY
J gene: TRBJ1-2; V gene: TRBV29-1; CDR3 protein: SVLAGNGYT
J gene: TRBJ2-1; V gene: TRBV5-8; CDR3 protein: ASSLAGGGSPQF
J gene: TRBJ1-3; V gene: TRBV5-5; CDR3 protein: ASSLAGNTIY
J gene: TRBJ1-1; V gene: TRBV3-1; CDR3 protein: ASSPLGRMNTEAF
J gene: TRBJ2-2; V gene: TRBV24-1; CDR3 protein: ATSDLPGQGGNGELF
J gene: TRBJ2-7; V gene: TRBV12-3/TRBV12-4; CDR3 protein: ASAGYEQY
J gene: TRBJ1-2; V gene: TRBV19; CDR3 protein: ASRRGGYGYT
J gene: TRBJ2-7; V gene: TRBV2; CDR3 protein: ASDASGRAPEQY
J gene: TRBJ1-2; V gene: TRBV18; CDR3 protein: ATNADRQNYGYT
J gene: TRBJ2-3; V gene: TRBV24-1; CDR3 protein: ATSDLPSGPTDTQY
J gene: TRBJ1-2; V gene: TRBV4-1; CDR3 protein: ASTEGGYGHT
J gene: TRBJ1-1; V gene: TRBV7-2; CDR3 protein: ASSILYPQGRYHTEAF
J gene: TRBJ2-3; V gene: TRBV29-1; CDR3 protein: SVNRATSDTDTQY
J gene: TRBJ1-2; V gene: TRBV20-1; CDR3 protein: SASRDRAFDYGYT
J gene: TRBJ2-3; V gene: TRBV13; CDR3 protein: ASSSPTSGRGDTQY
J gene: TRBJ1-4; V gene: TRBV10-2; CDR3 protein: ASSEWTGPLEKLF
J gene: TRBJ2-3; V gene: TRBV15; CDR3 protein: ATSSSGRMGDTQY
J gene: TRBJ2-3; V gene: TRBV12-3/TRBV12-4; CDR3 protein: ASSEAGAADTQY
J gene: TRBJ1-1; V gene: TRBV25-1; CDR3 protein: ASRMSVNTEAF
J gene: TRBJ2-5; V gene: TRBV7-2; CDR3 protein: ASSLSHLRETQY
J gene: TRBJ2-7; V gene: TRBV24-1; CDR3 protein: ATSPGTGSSEQY
J gene: TRBJ2-7; V gene: TRBV11-2; CDR3 protein: ASGLDGTAIYEQY